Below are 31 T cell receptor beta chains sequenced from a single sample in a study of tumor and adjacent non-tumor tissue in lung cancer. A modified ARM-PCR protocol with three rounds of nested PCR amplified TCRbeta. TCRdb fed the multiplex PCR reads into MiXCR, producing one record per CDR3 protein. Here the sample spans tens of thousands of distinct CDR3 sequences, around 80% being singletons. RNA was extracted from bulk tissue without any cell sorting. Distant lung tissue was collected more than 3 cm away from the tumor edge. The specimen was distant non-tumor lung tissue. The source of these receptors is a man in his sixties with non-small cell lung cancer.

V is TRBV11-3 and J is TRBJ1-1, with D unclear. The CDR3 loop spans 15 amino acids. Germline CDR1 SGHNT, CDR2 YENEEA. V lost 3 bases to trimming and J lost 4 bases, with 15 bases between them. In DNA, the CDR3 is TGTGCCAGCAGCTTCGCAGACATGGTCGGCACTGAAGCTTTCTTT. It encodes CASSFADMVGTEAFF.

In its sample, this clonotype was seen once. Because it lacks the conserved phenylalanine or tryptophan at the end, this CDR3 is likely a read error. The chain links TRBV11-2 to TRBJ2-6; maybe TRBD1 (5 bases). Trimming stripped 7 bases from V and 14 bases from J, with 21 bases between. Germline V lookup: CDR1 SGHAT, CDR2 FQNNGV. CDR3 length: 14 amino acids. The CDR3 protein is CASTPISGAKILTL. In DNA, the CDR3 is TGTGCCAGCACTCCTATCTCTGGGGCCAAAATCCTGACTCTC.

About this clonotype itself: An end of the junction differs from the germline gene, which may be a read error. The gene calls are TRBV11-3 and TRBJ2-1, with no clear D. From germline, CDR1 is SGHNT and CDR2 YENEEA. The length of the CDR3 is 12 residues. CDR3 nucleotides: TGTGCCAGCAGCCCTCTAACCAATGAGCAGTTATTC. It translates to CASSPLTNEQLF.

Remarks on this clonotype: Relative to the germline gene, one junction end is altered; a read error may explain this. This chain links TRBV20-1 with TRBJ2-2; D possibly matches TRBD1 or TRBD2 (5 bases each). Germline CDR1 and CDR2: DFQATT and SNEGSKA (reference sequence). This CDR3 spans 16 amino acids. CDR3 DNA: TGCAGTGCTGGAGAGGGGATGGGTGGGTACATAGGGGAGCTGTTTTTT. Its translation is CSAGEGMGGYIGELFF.

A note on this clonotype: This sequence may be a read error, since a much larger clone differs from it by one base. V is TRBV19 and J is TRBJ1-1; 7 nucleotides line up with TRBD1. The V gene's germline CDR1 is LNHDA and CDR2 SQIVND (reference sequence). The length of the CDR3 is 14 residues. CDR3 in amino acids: CDSSRQGRGTEAFF. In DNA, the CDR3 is TGTGACAGTAGCCGACAGGGAAGGGGCACTGAAGCTTTCTTT.

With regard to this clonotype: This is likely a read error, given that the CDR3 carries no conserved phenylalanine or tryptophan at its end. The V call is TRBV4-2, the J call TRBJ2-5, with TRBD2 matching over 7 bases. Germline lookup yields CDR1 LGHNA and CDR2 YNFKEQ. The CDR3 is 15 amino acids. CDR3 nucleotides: TGTGCCAGCAGCCCGGGGACTAACGACCAGGAGACCCAGTACTAC. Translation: CASSPGTNDQETQYY.

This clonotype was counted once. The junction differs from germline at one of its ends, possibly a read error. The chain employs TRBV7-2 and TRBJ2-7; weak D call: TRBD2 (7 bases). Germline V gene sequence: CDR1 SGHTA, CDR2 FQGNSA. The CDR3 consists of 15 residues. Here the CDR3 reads CATSLGGDISYEQYF. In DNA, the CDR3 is TGTGCCACCAGCTTGGGAGGGGACATCTCCTACGAGCAGTACTTC.

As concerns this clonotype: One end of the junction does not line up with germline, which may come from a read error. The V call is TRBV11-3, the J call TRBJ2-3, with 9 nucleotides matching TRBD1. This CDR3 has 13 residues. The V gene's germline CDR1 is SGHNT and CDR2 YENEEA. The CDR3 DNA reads TGTGCCAGCGGCTTACAGGGGGCAGGTACGCAGTATTTT. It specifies CASGLQGAGTQYF.

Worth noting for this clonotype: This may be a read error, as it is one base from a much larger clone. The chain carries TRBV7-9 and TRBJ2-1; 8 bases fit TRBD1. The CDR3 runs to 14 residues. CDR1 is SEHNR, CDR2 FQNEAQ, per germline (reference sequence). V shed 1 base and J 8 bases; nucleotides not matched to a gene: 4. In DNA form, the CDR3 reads TGTGCCAGCAGCTTAGGCACAGGGGGATATGAGCAGTTCTTC. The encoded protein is CASSLGTGGYEQFF.

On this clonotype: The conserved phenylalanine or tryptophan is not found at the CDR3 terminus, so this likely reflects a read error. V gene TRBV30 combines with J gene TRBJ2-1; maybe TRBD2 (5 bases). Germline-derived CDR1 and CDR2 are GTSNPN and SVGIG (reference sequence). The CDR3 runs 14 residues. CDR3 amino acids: CAWSRGSSYNDQFL. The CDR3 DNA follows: TGTGCCTGGAGTCGGGGAAGCTCCTACAATGATCAGTTCTTA.

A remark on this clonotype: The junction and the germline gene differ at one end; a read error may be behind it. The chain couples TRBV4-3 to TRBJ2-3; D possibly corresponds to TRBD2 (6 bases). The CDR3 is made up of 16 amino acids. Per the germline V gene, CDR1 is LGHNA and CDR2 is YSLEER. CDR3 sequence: CVSSQDRAGTTNMQYF. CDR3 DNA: TGCGTCAGCAGCCAAGATAGAGCGGGCACCACAAATATGCAGTATTTT.

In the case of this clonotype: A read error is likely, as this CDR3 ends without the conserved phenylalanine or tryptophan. The CDR3 DNA sequence: TGTGCCTCTGCGAGGCTAGCGGGAGATCGGACCGGGGAGCTGTTTCTT. The encoded protein is CASARLAGDRTGELFL. The chain employs TRBV5-1 and TRBJ2-2; 10 nucleotides line up with TRBD2. The CDR3 covers 16 residues. The germline V gene has CDR1 SGHRS and CDR2 YFSETQ.

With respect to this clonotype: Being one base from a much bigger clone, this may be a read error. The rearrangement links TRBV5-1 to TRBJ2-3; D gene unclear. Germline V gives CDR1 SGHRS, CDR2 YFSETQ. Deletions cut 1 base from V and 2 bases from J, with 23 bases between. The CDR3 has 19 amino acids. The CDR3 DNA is TGCGCCAGCAGCTTGCCAAGAGGCGAGGACGCCGTGCCCACAGATACGCAGTATTTT. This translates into CASSLPRGEDAVPTDTQYF.

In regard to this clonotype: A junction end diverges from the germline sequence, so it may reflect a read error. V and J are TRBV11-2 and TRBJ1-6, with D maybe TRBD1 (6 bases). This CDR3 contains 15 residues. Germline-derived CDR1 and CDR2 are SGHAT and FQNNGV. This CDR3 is CASGLGGDNNSALHF. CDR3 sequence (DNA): TGTGCTAGCGGCTTAGGAGGGGACAATAATTCAGCCCTCCACTTT. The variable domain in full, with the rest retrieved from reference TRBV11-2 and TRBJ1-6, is EAGVAQSPRYKIIEKRQSVAFWCNPISGHATLYWYQQILGQGPKLLIQFQNNGVVDDSQLPKDRFSAERLKGVDSTLKIQPAKLEDSAVYLCASGLGGDNNSALHFGNGTRLTVT.

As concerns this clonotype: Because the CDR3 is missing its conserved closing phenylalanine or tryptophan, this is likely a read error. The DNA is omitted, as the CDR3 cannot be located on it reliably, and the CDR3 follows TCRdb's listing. CDR3 sequence reads: CASSSHGRQTEALL. The rearrangement uses TRBV11-3 and TRBJ1-1. Germline V gene sequence: CDR1 SGHNT, CDR2 YENEEA. The CDR3 comprises 14 residues, both ends counted.

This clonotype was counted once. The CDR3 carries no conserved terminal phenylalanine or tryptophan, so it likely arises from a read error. CDR3 region: CASSESRGGPDAFL. DNA for the CDR3: TGCGCCAGCAGTGAGTCGAGGGGGGGTCCTGACGCTTTCCTT. This chain uses TRBV10-1 with TRBJ1-1; TRBD1 might be the D (6 bases). Looked up from germline, CDR1 is WNHNN and CDR2 is SYGVQD (reference sequence). The CDR3 has 14 residues.

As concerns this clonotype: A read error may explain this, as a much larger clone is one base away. CDR3 sequence: CASNQGLEPDTQYF. DNA for the CDR3: TGCGCCAGCAACCAGGGACTAGAGCCCGATACGCAGTATTTT. This chain connects TRBV4-3 to TRBJ2-3; TRBD2 aligns across 8 bases. From germline, CDR1 is LGHNA and CDR2 YSLEER. This CDR3 spans 14 amino acids. After removal of 7 bases from V and 6 bases from J, the junction contained 9 bases not matched to a gene.

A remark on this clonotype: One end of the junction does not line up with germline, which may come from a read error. The DNA for the CDR3 is TGTGCCAGCAATTTAAGGGGGGGAAACCAAGAGACCCAGTACTTC. Translation: CASNLRGGNQETQYF. V usage is TRBV28 and J usage is TRBJ2-5; tentative D call: TRBD2 (7 bases). CDR3 length: 15 residues. In germline, CDR1 is MDHEN, CDR2 SYDVKM.

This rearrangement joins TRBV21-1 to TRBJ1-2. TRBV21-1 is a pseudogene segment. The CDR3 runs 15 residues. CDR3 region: CASSKDGELNYGYTF. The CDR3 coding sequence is TGTGCCAGTAGCAAAGATGGTGAACTAAACTATGGCTACACCTTC.

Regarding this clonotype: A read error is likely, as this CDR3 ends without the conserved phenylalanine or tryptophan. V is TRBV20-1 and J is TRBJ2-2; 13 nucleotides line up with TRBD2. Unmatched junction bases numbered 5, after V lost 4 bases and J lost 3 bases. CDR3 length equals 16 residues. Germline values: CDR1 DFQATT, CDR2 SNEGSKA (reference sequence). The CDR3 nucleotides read TGCAGTGCTAACGGGACTAGCGGGGCAGACACCGGGGAGCTGTTTTCT. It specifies CSANGTSGADTGELFS.

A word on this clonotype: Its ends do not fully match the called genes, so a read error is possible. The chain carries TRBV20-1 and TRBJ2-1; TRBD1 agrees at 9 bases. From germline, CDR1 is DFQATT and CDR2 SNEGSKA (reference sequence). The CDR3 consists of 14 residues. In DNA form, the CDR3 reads TGCAGCGCTAGATTTCGTGGGGGACAGGGTGAGCAGTTCTTC. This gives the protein CSARFRGGQGEQFF.

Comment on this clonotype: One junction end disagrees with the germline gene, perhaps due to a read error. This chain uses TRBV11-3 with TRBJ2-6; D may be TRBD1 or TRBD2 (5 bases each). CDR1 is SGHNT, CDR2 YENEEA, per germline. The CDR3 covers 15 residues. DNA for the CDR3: TGTGCCAGCAACTTAGAGGGAACTGGGGCCAACGTCCTAACTTTC. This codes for CASNLEGTGANVLTF.

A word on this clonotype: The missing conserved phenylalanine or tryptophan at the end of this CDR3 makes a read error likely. Here the CDR3 DNA reads TGCAGTGTTGAAGATCTTAGTGAAGCTTTCCTT. This codes for CSVEDLSEAFL. The rearrangement joins TRBV29-1 to TRBJ1-1, with D unresolved. This CDR3 is 11 amino acids long. Germline CDR1 and CDR2: SQVTM and ANQGSEA.

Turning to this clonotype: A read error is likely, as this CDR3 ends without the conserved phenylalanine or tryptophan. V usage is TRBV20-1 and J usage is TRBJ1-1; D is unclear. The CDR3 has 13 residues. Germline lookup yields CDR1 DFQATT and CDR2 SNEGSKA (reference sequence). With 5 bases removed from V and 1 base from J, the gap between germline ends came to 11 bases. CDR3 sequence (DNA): TGCAGTGCTCTAACATGGAAGAACACTGAAGCTTTCTAT. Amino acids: CSALTWKNTEAFY.

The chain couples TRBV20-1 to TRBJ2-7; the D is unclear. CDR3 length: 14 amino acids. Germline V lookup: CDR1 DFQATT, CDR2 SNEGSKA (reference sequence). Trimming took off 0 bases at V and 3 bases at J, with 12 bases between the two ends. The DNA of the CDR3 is TGCAGTGCTAGAGACATGAGAGGTGACTACGAGCAGTACTTC. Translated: CSARDMRGDYEQYF.

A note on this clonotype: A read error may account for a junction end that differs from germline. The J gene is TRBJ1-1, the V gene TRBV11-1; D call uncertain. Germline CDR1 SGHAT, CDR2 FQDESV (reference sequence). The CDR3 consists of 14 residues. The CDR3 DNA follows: TGTGTCACCAGCTTTCTCGCGGGCAACACTAAAGCTTTCTTT. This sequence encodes CVTSFLAGNTKAFF.

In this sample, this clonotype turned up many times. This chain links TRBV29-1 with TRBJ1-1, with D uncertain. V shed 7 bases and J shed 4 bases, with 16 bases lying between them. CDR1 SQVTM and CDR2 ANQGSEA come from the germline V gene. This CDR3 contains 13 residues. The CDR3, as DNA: TGCAGCGCCGCCTGGGGAGATGCCACTGAAGCTTTCTTT. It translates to CSAAWGDATEAFF. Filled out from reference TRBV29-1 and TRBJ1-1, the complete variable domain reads SAVISQKPSRDICQRGTSLTIQCQVDSQVTMMFWYRQQPGQSLTLIATANQGSEATYESGFVIDKFPISRPNLTFSTLTVSNMSPEDSSIYLCSAAWGDATEAFFGQGTRLTVV.

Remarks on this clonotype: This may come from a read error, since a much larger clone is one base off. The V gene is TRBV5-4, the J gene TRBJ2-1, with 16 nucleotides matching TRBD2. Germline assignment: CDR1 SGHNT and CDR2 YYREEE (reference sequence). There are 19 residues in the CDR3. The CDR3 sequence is CASSRPVTGTSGGANKQFF. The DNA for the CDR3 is TGTGCCAGCAGTCGACCCGTGACCGGGACTAGCGGGGGGGCCAATAAGCAGTTCTTC.

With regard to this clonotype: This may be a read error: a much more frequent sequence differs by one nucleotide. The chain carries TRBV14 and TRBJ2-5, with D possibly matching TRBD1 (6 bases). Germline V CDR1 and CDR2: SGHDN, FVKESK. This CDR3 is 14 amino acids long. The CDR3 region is CASIQVSRGETQYF. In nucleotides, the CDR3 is TGTGCCAGCATCCAAGTATCCAGGGGAGAGACCCAGTACTTC.

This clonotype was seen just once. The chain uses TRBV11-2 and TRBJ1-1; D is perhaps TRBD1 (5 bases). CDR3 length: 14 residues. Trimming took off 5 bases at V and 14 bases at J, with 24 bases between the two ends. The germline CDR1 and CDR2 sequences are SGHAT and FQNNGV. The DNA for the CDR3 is TGTGCCAGCAGCATAGTCAGGAGGGGCACTGATGCCTTCTTT. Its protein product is CASSIVRRGTDAFF.

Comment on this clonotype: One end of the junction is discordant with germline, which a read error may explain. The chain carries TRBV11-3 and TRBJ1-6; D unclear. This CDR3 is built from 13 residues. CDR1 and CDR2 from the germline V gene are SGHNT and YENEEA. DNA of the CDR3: TGTGCCATCAGCTCTGGGATTAATTCACCCCTCCACTTT. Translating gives CAISSGINSPLHF.